This is a list of T cell receptor beta chains from one sample in a study of identical twins. One entry per CDR3 protein, called by TCRdb with MiXCR from the 5' RACE reads. The table includes just under 650,000 distinct CDR3 sequences, just over 7% detected once. The same sample was also used in a study of yellow fever vaccine responses in identical twins.

The sequenced sample was PBMCs. Every receptor here comes from a woman between 18 and 29 years old in good health. CDR3s include the opening cysteine and the closing phenylalanine or tryptophan. D genes are given only for firm matches. The size field is filled for only some rows; it gives once, few, many or a size class.

.	TRBJ2-1	13	TRBV5-6	.	CASSLVSGTEQFF	TGTGCCAGCAGCTTGGTTAGCGGCACTGAGCAGTTCTTC
.	TRBJ2-6	17	TRBV5-1	.	CASSSNRVGSGANVLTF	TGCGCCAGCAGCTCTAACCGAGTTGGCTCTGGGGCCAACGTCCTGACTTTC
TRBD1	TRBJ1-5	16	TRBV6-2/TRBV6-3	many	CASSYGTGNSNQPQHF	TGTGCCAGCAGTTACGGGACAGGTAATAGCAATCAGCCCCAGCATTTT
.	TRBJ2-3	16	TRBV7-9	.	CASSEFGGLLKDTQYF	TGTGCCAGCAGCGAATTTGGGGGCCTCCTTAAAGATACGCAGTATTTT
TRBD2	TRBJ2-5	14	TRBV5-1	.	CASSWGTSRETQYF	TGCGCCAGCAGCTGGGGGACTAGCAGAGAGACCCAGTACTTC
.	TRBJ1-4	15	TRBV5-1	few	CASTPLGRTNEKLFF	TGCGCCAGCACTCCATTAGGGCGAACTAATGAAAAACTGTTTTTT
.	TRBJ2-2	17	TRBV15	.	CATSRDLGGTNTGELFF	TGTGCCACCAGCAGAGATCTTGGGGGGACAAACACCGGGGAGCTGTTTTTT
.	TRBJ2-3	15	TRBV7-3	many	CASSPPGGSTDTQYF	TGTGCCAGCAGCCCCCCAGGTGGTAGCACAGATACGCAGTATTTT
TRBD1	TRBJ2-7	14	TRBV12-3/TRBV12-4	few	CASSLGRGQNEQYF	TGTGCCAGCAGTTTAGGCAGGGGGCAAAACGAGCAGTACTTC
TRBD1	TRBJ1-6	14	TRBV12-3/TRBV12-4	many	CASSGQGGNSPLHF	TGTGCCAGCAGTGGACAGGGAGGAAATTCACCCCTCCACTTT
.	TRBJ2-7	15	TRBV6-5	few	CASSYSSAGSYEQYF	TGTGCCAGCAGTTACTCCTCAGCGGGCTCCTACGAGCAGTACTTC
.	TRBJ1-6	11	TRBV5-5	.	CASSSPDPLHF	TGTGCCAGCAGCTCGCCTGATCCCCTCCACTTT
.	TRBJ1-4	16	TRBV12-3/TRBV12-4	few	CASSAKDSATNEKLFF	TGTGCCAGCAGTGCCAAAGACAGTGCAACTAATGAAAAACTGTTTTTT
TRBD1	TRBJ2-7	17	TRBV2	many	CASSRTLRQGATYEQYF	TGTGCCAGCAGTAGAACACTCAGACAGGGTGCGACATACGAGCAGTACTTC
.	TRBJ2-7	13	TRBV10-3	many	CAISPGLTYEQYF	TGTGCCATCAGCCCCGGACTTACCTACGAGCAGTACTTC
.	TRBJ1-1	16	TRBV6-5	few	CASSYSGGALNTEAFF	TGTGCCAGCAGTTACTCGGGCGGGGCTTTGAACACTGAAGCTTTCTTT
.	TRBJ1-5	13	TRBV24-1	.	CAAGGGGYQPQHF	TGTGCCGCCGGGGGGGGTGGCTATCAGCCCCAGCATTTT
.	TRBJ2-3	14	TRBV11-2	.	CASSSGMDLDTQYF	TGTGCCAGCAGCTCTGGCATGGATTTGGATACGCAGTATTTT
.	TRBJ2-3	12	TRBV6-5	.	CAATGSTDTQYF	TGTGCCGCGACGGGGTCCACAGATACGCAGTATTTT
TRBD1	TRBJ2-5	15	TRBV27	.	CASSPRTGDRETQYF	TGTGCCAGCAGTCCCCGGACAGGGGATAGGGAGACCCAGTACTTC